The 2 T cell receptor beta chains listed next were all sequenced from one sample in a study of blood T cell repertoires in COVID-19. Sequencing was performed with immunoSEQ multiplex PCR; in TCRdb, only in-frame clones are kept and a portion is missing. The sample records 150,000 to 200,000 clones, about 86% being singletons. Sample: peripheral blood. The receptor set was obtained from a man aged 55 to 70 with acute or convalescent COVID-19.

V gene TRBV28 combines with J gene TRBJ1-4; perhaps TRBD1 as D (5 bases). This CDR3 is built from 14 residues. The V gene's germline CDR1 is MDHEN and CDR2 SYDVKM. V was shortened by 5 bases and J by 7 bases, with 14 bases between the two germline ends. The CDR3 DNA is TGTGCCAGCAGTACCCCTCGGGGGGTTGAAAAACTGTTTTTT. Translating gives CASSTPRGVEKLFF. Full variable domain (rest looked up from reference TRBV28 and TRBJ1-4): DVKVTQSSRYLVKRTGEKVFLECVQDMDHENMFWYRQDPGLGLRLIYFSYDVKMKEKGDIPEGYSVSREKKERFSLILESASTNQTSMYLCASSTPRGVEKLFFGSGTQLSVL.

The CDR3 DNA sequence: TGTGCCAGCAGCTTTCAGGGAGGGGGTACTGAAGCTTTCTTT. Translated, it gives CASSFQGGGTEAFF. The J gene is TRBJ1-1, the V gene TRBV7-9; D may be TRBD1 (6 bases). From germline, CDR1 is SEHNR and CDR2 FQNEAQ (reference sequence). This CDR3 is built from 14 residues. V was cut by 3 bases and J by 5 bases, with 13 bases left in between. The full variable domain, with the rest looked up from reference TRBV7-9 and TRBJ1-1, is DTGVSQNPRHKITKRGQNVTFRCDPISEHNRLYWYRQTLGQGPEFLTYFQNEAQLEKSRLLSDRFSAERPKGSFSTLEIQRTEQGDSAMYLCASSFQGGGTEAFFGQGTRLTVV.